This T cell receptor beta chain was retrieved from a study of blood T cell repertoires in COVID-19. Clinical history as reported by participants underpinned cohort assignment. Germline values: CDR1 LNHDA, CDR2 SQIVND (reference sequence). Trimming removed 7 bases from V and 2 bases from J; junction bases left unmatched: 4. The CDR3 is made up of 14 amino acids. Generated by immunoSEQ multiplex PCR, the TCRdb table keeps only in-frame clones and is missing some. The table records just over 350,000 clones, roughly 87% of them present only once. Sequencing used PBMCs or T cells enriched from blood (not recorded which). This receptor was identified in a woman in her thirties who had recovered from COVID-19. The chain couples TRBV19 to TRBJ1-5; the match to TRBD1 covers 8 bases. CDR3 in DNA: TGTGCCAGTACCCCGACAGGGGGCAATCAGCCCCAGCATTTT. This translates into CASTPTGGNQPQHF.